This T cell receptor beta chain comes out of a study of cytomegalovirus exposure and HLA in healthy donors (dated by TCRdb to the late 2010s). Broadly, across the study: An earlier analysis of about 530 of the donors reported 276 Gb of sequence data and around 120 million unique TCR beta sequences obtained from around 170 million T cells. Both class I and class II loci were covered by HLA typing, at four-digit resolution. Rather than drawing on any new phenotypic data, the later analysis identified candidate immune exposures from TCR beta sequences and the way those sequences occurred across donors. Every repertoire in the discovery cohort had been generated on one and the same sequencing platform. A later analysis re-examined previously published TCR beta repertoires from about 700 donors and added high-resolution HLA genotyping to investigate patterns of TCR occurrence. A later genetic analysis used genome-wide SNP genotypes for about 65% of the roughly 670 donors, treating that subset as a discovery cohort. A few DR-DQ haplotypes were handled as single units for association and clustering because linkage in the cohort was strong. Of the 398 genotyped donors, approximately 83% fell in the genetic ancestry cluster associated with self-reported Caucasian donors. Donor age, sex, ethnicity and CMV serostatus were compiled together with the repertoire data. To predict cytomegalovirus infection status, the study combined high-throughput TCR immunosequencing, statistical association of individual TCRs with disease status, and machine learning. Among 398 genotyped donors of the cohort, an average of approximately 240,000 unique TCR beta nucleotide sequences were sequenced per donor, roughly 20% of them non-productive. An early release that covered more than 550 HLA-typed donors contained approximately 320 gigabases of sequencing data and tens of millions of unique TCR sequences. The number of typed donors differed by locus: about 620-640 for A, B, C, DRB1 and DQB1; about 520 for DQA1; 600 to 610 for DPA1; and about 450 for DPB1. The study used immunosequencing to profile the T cell repertoires of more than 650 subjects and linked those repertoires to cytomegalovirus serostatus. The study was designed to test whether signatures of past pathogen exposure could be identified by cataloging public T cell receptors. In an earlier analysis of 587 of the donors, high-throughput TCR beta sequencing was used to judge whether each TCR beta V gene segment behaved as functional or pseudogenic. Along with the approximately 620-subject first cohort, a separate validation cohort of 120 different subjects was used.

The cohort consisted of 600 to 750 healthy bone marrow donors. All cohort members were sampled while nominally healthy, although unrecorded immune exposures were likely present. The donor was CMV seronegative and belonged to the group of around 400 seronegative cohort members. Each donor provided a peripheral blood sample, and peripheral blood mononuclear cells were used for TCR beta sequencing. Genomic DNA extraction from the blood cell samples was performed with the Qiagen DNeasy Blood Extraction Kit. Note on this clone: Its antigen target is currently unknown.

Overall study outcomes, separate from this receptor: An earlier analysis of approximately 530 of the donors showed that most TCR beta V segments appeared in productive rearrangements either about 87% or about 30% of the time, which broadly matched IMGT annotations. Roughly uniform sequencing depth across donors was assumed in presence/absence analyses, although this assumption may not hold. In a later genetic analysis, fewer N-insertions in productive TCRs were reported among donors in an Asian-associated ancestry cluster than the roughly 710-donor mean. The authors suggested that the approach could potentially be generalized to other disease states and immunological phenotypes. Specific HLA alleles were associated with over 15,000 TCR beta sequences at a false discovery rate of 0.05 in a later analysis. According to a later analysis, parvovirus B19, influenza, CMV and Epstein-Barr virus appeared linked to several top co-occurrence clusters. An association between a missense DCLRE1C variant and V-gene and J-gene trimming of TCR beta chains was found in a later genetic analysis and replicated in an independent cohort. Some 15 rarely observed V segments, including chromosome 9 orphons, were excluded from the earlier analysis of several hundred of the donors because counts were too low. In a later analysis, HLA-associated TCR beta chains were found to be more clonally expanded and to have lower generation probabilities than equally common non-associated chains. While some public TCRs were present in many individuals, most TCR sequences turned up only very rarely across donors. A later analysis found that most CMV-associated TCR beta chains appeared HLA-restricted, with HLA associations seemingly driven largely by CMV exposure. Because some donors lacked HLA typing at each locus, the association tests relied only on the typed subset. The only immune exposure information available for the cohort was CMV serostatus. A group of highly shared sequence variants was considered likely to be a technical artifact of the sequencing pipeline. A few of the identified cytomegalovirus-associated TCR beta chains were confirmed in vitro to be specific for cytomegalovirus antigens. A later analysis found that TCR association rates varied across HLA loci, with DRB1 alleles showing the most associated TCRs and HLA-C alleles the fewest. The classifier was reported to diagnose cytomegalovirus status with high specificity and sensitivity in both the original cohort and the validation cohort. Strong co-occurrence of HLA alleles, especially DR and DQ, made assigning TCR associations to individual alleles difficult. The study gave a list of about 170 TCR beta chains associated with cytomegalovirus. A further reported finding was that TCR beta sequences accurately predicted the HLA-A and HLA-B alleles for most subjects in the first cohort. In this cohort, only TCR beta chains were sequenced, and detectable features were limited by the absence of alpha or paired-chain data. Correlated functional status among segregating V segments might reflect linkage disequilibrium, but an unknown experimental factor could not be ruled out.

The library was made by the immunoSEQ multiplex PCR assay. A mixture of 60 forward primers for TCR Vbeta segments and 13 reverse primers for TCR Jbeta segments was used in the multiplex PCR. The CDR3 region of rearranged TCR beta genes was amplified from genomic DNA by a multiplex PCR assay. Amplified TCR beta libraries were sequenced as 87-base-pair reads on the Illumina HiSeq System. Per the original workflow: A later analysis tallied 80 million to 95 million unique TCR beta chains across the 666 repertoires, and about 12 million of those chains were shared by two or more donors. Raw reads were error-corrected and collapsed into unique sequences with a nearest-neighbor algorithm that merged closely related sequences to remove PCR and sequencing errors. V, D and J gene segments were assigned by aligning CDR3 sequences to IMGT reference sequences. For a sequence to be retained, a match of at least six nucleotides to both a V gene segment and a J gene segment was required. A rearrangement was called productive if the CDR3 had no stop codons and remained in frame with V and J, and every other rearrangement was called non-productive. Following IMGT convention, CDR3 was defined as the stretch from the second conserved V-encoded cysteine to the conserved J-encoded phenylalanine. Sequences without an unambiguous match to a single V gene segment were excluded from the earlier analysis of about 630 of the donors. An earlier analysis of several hundred of the donors called V segments functional above 56.7% productive rearrangements and segregating when the between-donor standard deviation exceeded 5%. A statistical classification framework was developed to diagnose cytomegalovirus status using the catalog of TCR beta chain sequences. V and J gene assignment, in a later analysis, came from comparing TCR nucleotide sequences with IMGT/GENE-DB human TR gene sequences. In a later analysis, CDR3 sequences and most-parsimonious VDJ recombination scenarios were assigned using the TCRdist pipeline. In a later analysis, every TCR beta chain was defined by the combination of its CDR3 amino acid sequence and its V-gene family, and reads without a unique V-gene family were dropped. As a way to deal with suspected cross-contamination and a sequencing artifact, a later analysis dropped 592 nucleotide sequences that were highly shared and had low generation probability. For each public chain, a later analysis derived a clonal expansion index from normalized ranks of inferred template counts within each repertoire. In a later analysis, generation probabilities were computed with a VDJ recombination model fitted to out-of-frame rearrangements, and the resulting probabilities were checked against IGoR. Hypergeometric tests were used in a later analysis to score TCR-TCR, TCR-HLA and TCR-CMV co-occurrence, with a repertoire-size bias correction applied to the TCR pairs. In a later analysis, false discovery rates were estimated by permuting HLA or CMV assignments 20 times. In a later analysis, co-occurring TCRs were grouped using DBSCAN, and TCRdist sequence similarity was added for clustering within HLA-allele-positive subsets. Co-occurrence clustering excluded repertoires with fewer than 30,000 or more than 120,000 public chains, plus five with anomalous nucleotide sharing. TCRdb's version of the immuneACCESS table is confined to in-frame rearrangements and falls short of the full clone set. An unresolved V gene accounts for under half of the shortfall where checked; the remainder is of unknown origin. D and trimming were read from the DNA, whereas the V and J calls and clone size are those reported in that table. This sample's table has entries for approximately 130,000 clones. The ten largest make up less than 2.5% of the sample.

The TCR was taken from a woman aged 55-75 years in good health and CMV-seronegative. Sequencing was done on a sample of PBMCs.

At the DNA level, the sequence is TGTGCCAGCTCAGTCTCCGGGAACAGCAATCAGCCCCAGCATTTT. Its product reads: CASSVSGNSNQPQHF. Recombination connected TRBV18 to TRBJ1-5, with the D gene not confidently named. The CDR3 measures 15 amino acids from cysteine to phenylalanine. Only the CDR3 region is kept as DNA, spanning 45 bases read in frame from base 1. Per the germline V gene, KGHSH is the CDR1 and LQKENI is the CDR2. V and J are truncated by 5 bases and 1 base respectively, leaving an intervening sequence of 12 bases.